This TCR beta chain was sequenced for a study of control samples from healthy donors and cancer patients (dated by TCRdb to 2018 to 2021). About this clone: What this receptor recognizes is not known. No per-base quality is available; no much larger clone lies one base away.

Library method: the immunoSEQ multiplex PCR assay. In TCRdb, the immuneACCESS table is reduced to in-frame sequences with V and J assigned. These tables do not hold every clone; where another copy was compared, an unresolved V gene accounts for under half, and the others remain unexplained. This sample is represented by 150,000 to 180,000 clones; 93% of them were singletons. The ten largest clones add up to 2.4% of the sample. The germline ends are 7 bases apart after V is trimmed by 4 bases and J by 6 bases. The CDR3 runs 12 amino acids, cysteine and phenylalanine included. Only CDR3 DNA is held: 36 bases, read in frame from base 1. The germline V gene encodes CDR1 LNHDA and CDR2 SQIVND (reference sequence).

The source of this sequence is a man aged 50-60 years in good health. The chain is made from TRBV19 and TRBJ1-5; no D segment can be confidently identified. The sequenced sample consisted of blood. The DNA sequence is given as TGTGCCAGTAGTACCGAGCGTCAGCCCCAGCATTTT. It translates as CASSTERQPQHF.